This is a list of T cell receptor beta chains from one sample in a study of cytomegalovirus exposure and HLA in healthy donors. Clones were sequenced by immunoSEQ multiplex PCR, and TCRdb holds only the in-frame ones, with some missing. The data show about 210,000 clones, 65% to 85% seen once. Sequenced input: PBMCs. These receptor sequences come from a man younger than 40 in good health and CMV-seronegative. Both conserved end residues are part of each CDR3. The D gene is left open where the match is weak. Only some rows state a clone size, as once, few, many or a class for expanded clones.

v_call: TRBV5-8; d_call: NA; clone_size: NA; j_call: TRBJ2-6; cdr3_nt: TGTGCCAGCAGCTTGGGTAAAGGAGAAGCTGGGGCCAACGTCCTGACTTTC; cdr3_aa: CASSLGKGEAGANVLTF
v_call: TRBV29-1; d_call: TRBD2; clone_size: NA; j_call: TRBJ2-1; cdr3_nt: TGCAGCGTTCCCCGCCCCTACGGGACTAGCGGGGGGGCCGGTAATCACAATGAGCAGTTCTTC; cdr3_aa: CSVPRPYGTSGGAGNHNEQFF
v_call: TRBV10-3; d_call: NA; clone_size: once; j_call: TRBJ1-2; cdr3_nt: TGTGCCATCAGTGAACGCGAGGGAAACTATGGCTACACCTTC; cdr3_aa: CAISEREGNYGYTF
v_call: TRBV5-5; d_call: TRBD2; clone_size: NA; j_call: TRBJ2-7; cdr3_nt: TGTGCCAGCAGCTTGTGGACCGGGCCCATGGCGGGGGGCAAGTACGAGCAGTACTTC; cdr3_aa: CASSLWTGPMAGGKYEQYF
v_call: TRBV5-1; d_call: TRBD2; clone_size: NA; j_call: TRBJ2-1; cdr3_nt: TGCGCCAGCAGCTTGGGGAAGACTAGCGGGGGGTTCAATGGGTTCTTC; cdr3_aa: CASSLGKTSGGFNGFF
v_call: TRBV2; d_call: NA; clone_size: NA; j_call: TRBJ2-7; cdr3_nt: TGTGCCAGCAGTGTAGGCGGGACAGCCTACGAGCAGTACTTC; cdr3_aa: CASSVGGTAYEQYF
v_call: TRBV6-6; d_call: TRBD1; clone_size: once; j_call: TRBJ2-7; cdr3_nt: TGTGCCAGCAGTCCCGGGACAGGGTACGAGCAGTACTTC; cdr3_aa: CASSPGTGYEQYF
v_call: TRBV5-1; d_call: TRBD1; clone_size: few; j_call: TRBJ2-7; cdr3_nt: TGCGCCAGCGGAATGGACAGGCAACACTCCTACGAGCAGTACTTC; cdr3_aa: CASGMDRQHSYEQYF
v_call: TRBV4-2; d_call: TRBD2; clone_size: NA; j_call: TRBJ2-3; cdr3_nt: TGTGCCAGCAGCCAAGATGATAGCGGGGGGGCTGGAGATACGCAGTATTTT; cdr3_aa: CASSQDDSGGAGDTQYF
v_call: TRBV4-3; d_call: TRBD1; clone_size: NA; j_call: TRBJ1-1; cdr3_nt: TGCGCCAGCAGCCCGGGACAGGGGATCACTGAAGCTTTCTTT; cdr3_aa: CASSPGQGITEAFF
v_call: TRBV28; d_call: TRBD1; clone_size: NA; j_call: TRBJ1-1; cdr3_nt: TGTGCCAGCAGTTTCGGTGGCAGGGGGAGGATGAACACTGAAGCTTTCTTT; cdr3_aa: CASSFGGRGRMNTEAFF
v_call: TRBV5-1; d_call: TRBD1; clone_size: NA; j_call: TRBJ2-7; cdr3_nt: TGCGCCAGCAGCCAGGGACAGCTCTACGAGCAGTACTTC; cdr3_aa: CASSQGQLYEQYF
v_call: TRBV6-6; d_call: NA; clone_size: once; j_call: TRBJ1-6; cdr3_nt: TGTGCCAGCAGTTCACCGAGTTCACCCCTCCACTTT; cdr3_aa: CASSSPSSPLHF
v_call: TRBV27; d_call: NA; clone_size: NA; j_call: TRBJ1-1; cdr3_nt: TGTGCCAGCCGAAAGGCAGGCCTGAACACTGAAGCTTTCTTT; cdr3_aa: CASRKAGLNTEAFF
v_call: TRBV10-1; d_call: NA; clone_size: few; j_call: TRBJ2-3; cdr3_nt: TGCGCCAGCAGCCCGGCGGGGGCTCTCACAGATACGCAGTATTTT; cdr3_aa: CASSPAGALTDTQYF
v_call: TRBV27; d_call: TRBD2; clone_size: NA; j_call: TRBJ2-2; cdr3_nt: TGTGCCATCCCGGGGAGGGAGCCCGGGGAGCTGTTTTTT; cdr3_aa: CAIPGREPGELFF
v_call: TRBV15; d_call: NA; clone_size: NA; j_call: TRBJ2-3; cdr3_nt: TGTGCCACCAGCAGAGCATGGCCTCCAGATACGCAGTATTTT; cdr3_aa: CATSRAWPPDTQYF
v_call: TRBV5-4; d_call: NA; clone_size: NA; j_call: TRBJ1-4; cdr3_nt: TGTGCCAGCAGCTTGGTCCCACAACCTAATGAAAAACTGTTTTTT; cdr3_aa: CASSLVPQPNEKLFF
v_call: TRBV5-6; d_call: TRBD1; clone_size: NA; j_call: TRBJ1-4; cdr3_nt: TGTGCCAGTAGCCGGACAGGCTTAGGCGAAAAACTGTTTTTT; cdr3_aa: CASSRTGLGEKLFF
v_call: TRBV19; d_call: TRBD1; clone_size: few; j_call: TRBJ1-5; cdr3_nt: TGTGCCAGTAGGGACAGGGAGAGCAATCAGCCCCAGCATTTT; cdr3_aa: CASRDRESNQPQHF
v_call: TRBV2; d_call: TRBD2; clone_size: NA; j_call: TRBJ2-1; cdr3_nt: TGTGCCAGCAACGGGCGGCTTGGCGGGGGGGAGGTAAATGAGCAGTTCTTC; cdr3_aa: CASNGRLGGGEVNEQFF
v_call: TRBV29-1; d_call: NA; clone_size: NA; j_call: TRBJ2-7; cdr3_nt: TGCAGCGTTGCAGTCCTAGGGGGTTACGAGCAGTACTTC; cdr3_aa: CSVAVLGGYEQYF
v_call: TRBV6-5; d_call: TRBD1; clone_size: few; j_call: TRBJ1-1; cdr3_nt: TGTGCCAGCAGTCGGGACAGGGGGGACACTGAAGCTTTCTTT; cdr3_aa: CASSRDRGDTEAFF
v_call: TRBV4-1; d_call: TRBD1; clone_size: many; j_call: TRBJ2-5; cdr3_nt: TGCGCCAGCAGCCAAGTTACAGGGGGAGAGACCCAGTACTTC; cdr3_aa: CASSQVTGGETQYF
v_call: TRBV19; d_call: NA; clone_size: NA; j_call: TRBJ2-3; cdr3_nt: TGTGCCAGTACCCCCGGCGGACTGTACACAGATACGCAGTATTTT; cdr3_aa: CASTPGGLYTDTQYF
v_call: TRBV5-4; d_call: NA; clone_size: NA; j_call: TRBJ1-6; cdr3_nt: TGTGCCAGCAGCCAGGGGTCTGGTTCACCCCTCCACTTT; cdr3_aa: CASSQGSGSPLHF
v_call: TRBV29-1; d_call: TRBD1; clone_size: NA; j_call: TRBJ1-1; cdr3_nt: TGCAGCGTTGCTACAGGGGCAGGGTTTGAAGCTTTCTTT; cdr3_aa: CSVATGAGFEAFF
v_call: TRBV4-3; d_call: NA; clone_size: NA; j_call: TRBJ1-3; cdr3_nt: TGCGCCAGCAGCCAAGAGACTAGCTCTGGAAACACCATATATTTT; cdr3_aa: CASSQETSSGNTIYF
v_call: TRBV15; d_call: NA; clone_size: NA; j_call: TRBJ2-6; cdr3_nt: TGTGCCACCAGCAGAGATTGGCGAGGCTCTGGGGCCAACGTCCTGACTTTC; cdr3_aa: CATSRDWRGSGANVLTF
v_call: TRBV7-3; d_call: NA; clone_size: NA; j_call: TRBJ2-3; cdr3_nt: TGTGCCAGCAGCTTAATGGCAGCAGATACGCAGTATTTT; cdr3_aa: CASSLMAADTQYF
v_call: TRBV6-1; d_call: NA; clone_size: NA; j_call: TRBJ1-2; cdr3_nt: TGTGCCAGCAGTGACCCGTTTCGGGGGAACTATGGCTACACCTTC; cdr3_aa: CASSDPFRGNYGYTF
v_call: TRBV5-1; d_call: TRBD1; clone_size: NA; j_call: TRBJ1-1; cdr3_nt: TGCGCCAGCAGCAACGGACAGGGGCCCACTGAAGCTTTCTTT; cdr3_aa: CASSNGQGPTEAFF
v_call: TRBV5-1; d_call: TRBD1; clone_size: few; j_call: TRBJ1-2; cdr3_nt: TGCGCCAGCAGCTTGACGGGACAGCCCCGATTAGATTATGGCTACACCTTC; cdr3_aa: CASSLTGQPRLDYGYTF
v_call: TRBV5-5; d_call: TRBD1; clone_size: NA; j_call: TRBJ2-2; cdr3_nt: TGTGCCAGCAGCTTGAGGGACAGGGGGCGCGTGGAGCTGTTTTTT; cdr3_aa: CASSLRDRGRVELFF
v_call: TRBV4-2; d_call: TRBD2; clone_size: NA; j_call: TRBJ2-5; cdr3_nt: TGTGCCAGCAGCCAAGATCCGGGGACTAGCGGGGGGGACCCTCAAGAGACCCAGTACTTC; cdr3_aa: CASSQDPGTSGGDPQETQYF
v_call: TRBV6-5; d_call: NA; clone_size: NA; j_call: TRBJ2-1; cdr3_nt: TGTGCCAGCAGTTACCAGGGTGATGAGCAGTTCTTC; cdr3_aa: CASSYQGDEQFF
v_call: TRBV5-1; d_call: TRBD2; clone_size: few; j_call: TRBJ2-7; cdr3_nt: TGCGCCAGCAGCCCCGGGACTAGCGGGGGCCAAGGGAACGAGCAGTACTTC; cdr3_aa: CASSPGTSGGQGNEQYF
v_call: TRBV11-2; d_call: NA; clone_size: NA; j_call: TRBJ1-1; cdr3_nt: TGTGCCAGCAGTCGACAGAGTTCCCCTGAAGCTTTCTTT; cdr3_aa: CASSRQSSPEAFF
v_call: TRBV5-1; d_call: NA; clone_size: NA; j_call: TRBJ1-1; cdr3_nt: TGCGCCAGCAGCTTGCGGGGAGGGGAGACTGAAGCTTTCTTT; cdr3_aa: CASSLRGGETEAFF
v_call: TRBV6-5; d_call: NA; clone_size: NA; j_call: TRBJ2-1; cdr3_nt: TGTGCCACCAAGGCGGGGCTAACCTACAATGAGCAGTTCTTC; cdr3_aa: CATKAGLTYNEQFF
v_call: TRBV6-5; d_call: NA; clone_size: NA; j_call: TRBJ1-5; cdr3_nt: TGTGCCAGCAGTTGGGGGGGAGGTCAGCCCCAGCATTTT; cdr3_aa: CASSWGGGQPQHF
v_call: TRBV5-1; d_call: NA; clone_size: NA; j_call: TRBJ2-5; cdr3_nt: TGCGCCAGCAGCTTGGTATCCAGGGGTCGTCAAGAGACCCAGTACTTC; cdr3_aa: CASSLVSRGRQETQYF
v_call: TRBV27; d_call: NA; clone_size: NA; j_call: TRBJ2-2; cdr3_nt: TGTGCCAGCACCTACAGGGAGAACACCGGGGAGCTGTTTTTT; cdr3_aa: CASTYRENTGELFF
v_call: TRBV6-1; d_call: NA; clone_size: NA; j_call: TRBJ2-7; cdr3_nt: TGTGCCAGCAGTGAAGTACAGTTCCGCCTTTTGTACTTC; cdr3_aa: CASSEVQFRLLYF
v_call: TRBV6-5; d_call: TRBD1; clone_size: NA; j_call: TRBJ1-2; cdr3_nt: TGTGCCAGCAATCAAGAGGGGGCCCCTTATGGCTACACCTTC; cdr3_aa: CASNQEGAPYGYTF
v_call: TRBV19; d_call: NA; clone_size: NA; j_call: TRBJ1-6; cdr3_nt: TGTGCCAGTAGTATAATCTTAAATTCACCCCTCCACTTT; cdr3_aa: CASSIILNSPLHF
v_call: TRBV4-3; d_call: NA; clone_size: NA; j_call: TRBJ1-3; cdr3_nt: TGCGCCAGCAGCCAAGCGAGGCAGTTCTCTGGAAACACCATATATTTT; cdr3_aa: CASSQARQFSGNTIYF
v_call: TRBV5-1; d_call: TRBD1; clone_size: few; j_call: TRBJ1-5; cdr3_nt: TGCGCCAGCAGCTTGGGACTACAGGGGAATCAGCCCCAGCATTTT; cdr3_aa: CASSLGLQGNQPQHF
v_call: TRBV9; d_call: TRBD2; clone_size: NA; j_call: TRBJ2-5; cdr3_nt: TGTGCCAGCAGCCCACCCCGGGCGGGGGTTGGAGAGACCCAGTACTTC; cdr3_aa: CASSPPRAGVGETQYF
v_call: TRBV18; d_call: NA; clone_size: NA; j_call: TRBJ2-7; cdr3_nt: TGTGCCAGCTCTTACACGGCCGGCAGGATTTTAGACTTC; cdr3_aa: CASSYTAGRILDF
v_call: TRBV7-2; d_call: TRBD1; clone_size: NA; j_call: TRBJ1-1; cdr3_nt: TGTGCCAGCAGCTTTAGACAGGGCTTCTCCACTGAAGCTTTCTTT; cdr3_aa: CASSFRQGFSTEAFF
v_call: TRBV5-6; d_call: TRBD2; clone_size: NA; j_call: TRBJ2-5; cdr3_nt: TGTGCCAGCAGCTCTGCCAGGACTAGCGGAAAGACCCAGTACTTC; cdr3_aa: CASSSARTSGKTQYF
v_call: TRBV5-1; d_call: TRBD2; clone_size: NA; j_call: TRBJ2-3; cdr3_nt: TGCGCCAGCAGCCCCCGGGGGGGGAACACAGATACGCAGTATTTT; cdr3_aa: CASSPRGGNTDTQYF
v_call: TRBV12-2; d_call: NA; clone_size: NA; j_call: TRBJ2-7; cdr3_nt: TGTGCAAGTCGCTTAGACAGCTGTGGCGGGAGGAGCTCCTACGAGCAGTACTTC; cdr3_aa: CASRLDSCGGRSSYEQYF
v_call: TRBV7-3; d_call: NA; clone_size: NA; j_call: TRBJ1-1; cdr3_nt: TGTGCCAGCAAGGGTATGAGGGAGACTGAAGCTTTCTTT; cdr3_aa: CASKGMRETEAFF
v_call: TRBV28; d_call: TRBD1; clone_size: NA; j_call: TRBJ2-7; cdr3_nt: TGTGCCAGCAGTACGATCCGGGACAGAAAAGTGAGCTCCTACGAGCAGTACTTC; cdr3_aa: CASSTIRDRKVSSYEQYF
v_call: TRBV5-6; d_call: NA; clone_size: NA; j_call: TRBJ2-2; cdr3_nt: TGTGCCAGCAGCTTGGGCGACAGGATGAACACCGGGGAGCTGTTTTTT; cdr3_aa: CASSLGDRMNTGELFF